This T cell receptor (beta chain) was recovered during a study of blood T cell repertoires in COVID-19 (dated by TCRdb to between 2020 and 2021). About the full investigation: Collaborator samples came from the United States, Italy and Spain and covered acute and convalescent phases of COVID-19. Sample metadata almost always included a de-identified subject ID, COVID-19 status, age in years and sex. Samples were obtained from the ongoing ImmuneRACE study (first 160 participants) and from about 1,300 subjects provided by 6 global collaborators. The repertoires were made available in a free public database intended to serve as a resource for research on the immune response to SARS-CoV-2. The prospective study material was composed of cDNA or gDNA derived from T cells, B-cell-depleted T cells, or PBMCs. HLA class I and class II types, where available, came from metadata supplied by the sample provider rather than from assay-based typing. The dataset comprised deeply sampled blood TCRbeta repertoires from subjects exposed to, actively infected with, or recovered from COVID-19.

As for this clone: Its recognized antigen is unknown. No base quality information exists; no much larger clone differs at one position.

The research as a whole found: The amount of clinical and demographic metadata varied by source and participant and was provided uncurated.

TCRbeta CDR3 regions were amplified from genomic DNA by means of the immunoSEQ Assay, a bias-controlled multiplex PCR. Per the original workflow: The number of nucleated cells in each sample was estimated from the amplification of reference gene primers within the assay. Sequence reads were collapsed and filtered to measure the absolute abundance of every unique TCRbeta CDR3 rearrangement. For each sample, productive Simpson clonality was calculated by taking the square root of Simpson's diversity index across productive rearrangements. TCRdb provides this immuneACCESS table in a form limited to in-frame rearrangements. Some clones are lacking; in checked studies, under half of them reflect an unresolved V gene, and why the rest are absent is not known. V, J and clone size derive from that table, while D and trimming were established from the DNA sequence. The sample table holds roughly 330,000 clones, of which 70% to 90% were seen once. Over 4% of the sample is held by the ten biggest clonotypes.

Participants in the prospective study were aged roughly 18 to 100 years, lived in under 30 United States geographic areas, and enrolled through a virtual design. To assign participants to cohorts, the prospective study relied on clinical history that participants themselves reported in a screening survey and a study questionnaire. Recovered participants in ImmuneRACE Cohort 3 were defined as having two consecutive negative NP/OP PCR tests, clearance from a healthcare professional, or resolution of symptoms. In the prospective study, whole blood, serum and a nasopharyngeal or oropharyngeal swab were collected from each participant by mobile phlebotomists. Prospective study participants could optionally give additional blood draws and questionnaires over an approximately 2-month period. Before DNA extraction, blood samples from the prospective study were shipped at room temperature or frozen. From its cysteine to its phenylalanine, the CDR3 spans 22 amino acids. The entry retains the CDR3 DNA only, 66 bases that are in frame from base 1. Trimming leaves V shorter by 1 base and J shorter by 0 bases, with the junction holding 15 bases beyond the gene matches. Per the germline V gene, KGHSH is the CDR1 and LQKENI is the CDR2.

Here the chain combines TRBV18 and TRBJ2-5; 15 central bases correspond to TRBD2. The source of this sequence is a woman aged 30 to 39 who had recovered from COVID-19. The material sequenced was PBMCs or T cells enriched from blood (not recorded which). Here the CDR3 is given as CASSPRGLAGGRKFNYQETQYF. The DNA sequence is given as TGTGCCAGCTCACCACGGGGACTAGCGGGGGGTCGGAAGTTCAATTACCAAGAGACCCAGTACTTC.